The present T cell receptor (beta chain) was sequenced within a study of vaccination effects on CD4 cells after COVID-19. Study at large: Participants were vaccinated with two doses of either the BNT162b2 or mRNA-1273 vaccine. Study-wide findings and caveats: The vaccine-induced clones of healthy vaccinees included only 1 of 255 that cross-reacted with common cold coronaviruses. Marked contraction was observed in infection-induced and vaccine-induced clones late after vaccination.

Peptide-pool stimulation followed by sequencing identified expanded antigen-specific CD4+ clonotypes in the ViraFEST assay. Following 10 days of culture, CD4+ T cells were isolated. Vaccine recipients had no previous SARS-CoV-2 infection; their nucleocapsid antibodies were negative. Cultures used roughly 2.2 million PBMC per well, approximately 10 IU/ml IL-2 and roughly 10 ug/ml peptides. A note on this clone: Antigen: not known.

Clones were sequenced by immunoSEQ multiplex PCR, and TCRdb holds only the in-frame ones, with some missing. The repertoire includes roughly 35,000 clones, about three fifths of them detected once, and about 15% sits in the top ten. The source was CD4+ T cells from PBMCs cultured with HCoV-OC43 spike peptides, collected before COVID-19 vaccination. Subset described: HCoV-OC43 spike overlapping peptide pool stimulation. This clonotype originated in a human donor who received a COVID-19 vaccine.

CDR3 amino acids: CASSLGWGYGYTF. In DNA form, the CDR3 reads TGTGCCAGCAGTTTAGGGTGGGGCTATGGCTACACCTTC. The chain is built from TRBV27 and TRBJ1-2; D not certain. V lost 2 bases and J 4 bases, leaving 8 bases between the germline ends. The CDR3 extends over 13 amino acids. CDR1 and CDR2 (germline): MNHEY, SMNVEV (reference sequence).